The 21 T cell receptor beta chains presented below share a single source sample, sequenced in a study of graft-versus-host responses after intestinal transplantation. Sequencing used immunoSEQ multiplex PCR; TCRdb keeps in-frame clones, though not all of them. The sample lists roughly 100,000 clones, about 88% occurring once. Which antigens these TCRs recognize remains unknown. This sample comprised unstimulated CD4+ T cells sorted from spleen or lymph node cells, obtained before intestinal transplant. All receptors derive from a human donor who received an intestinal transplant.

The CDR3 is CASSPPGNQPQHF. In nucleotides, the CDR3 is TGTGCCAGCAGCCCGCCGGGGAATCAGCCCCAGCATTTT. This chain links TRBV6-6 with TRBJ1-5; D remains unclear. Trimming took 6 bases from V and 4 from J, leaving 10 bases between them. CDR1 and CDR2 from the germline V gene are MNHNY and SVGAGI (reference sequence). CDR3 length: 13 amino acids.

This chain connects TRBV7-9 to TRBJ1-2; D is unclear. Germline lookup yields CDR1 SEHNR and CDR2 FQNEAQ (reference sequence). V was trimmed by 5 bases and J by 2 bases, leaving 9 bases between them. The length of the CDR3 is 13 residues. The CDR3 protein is CASSRHTNYGYTF. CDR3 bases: TGTGCCAGCAGCAGGCACACGAACTATGGCTACACCTTC.

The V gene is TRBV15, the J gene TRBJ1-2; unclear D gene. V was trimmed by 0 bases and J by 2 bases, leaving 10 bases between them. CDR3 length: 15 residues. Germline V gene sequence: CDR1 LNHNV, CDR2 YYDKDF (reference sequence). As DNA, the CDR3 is TGTGCCACCAGCAGAGATCTAAGGGTGAACTATGGCTACACCTTC. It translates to CATSRDLRVNYGYTF. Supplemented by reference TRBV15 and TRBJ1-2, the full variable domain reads DAMVIQNPRYQVTQFGKPVTLSCSQTLNHNVMYWYQQKSSQAPKLLFHYYDKDFNNEADTPDNFQSRRPNTSFCFLDIRSPGLGDTAMYLCATSRDLRVNYGYTFGSGTRLTVV.

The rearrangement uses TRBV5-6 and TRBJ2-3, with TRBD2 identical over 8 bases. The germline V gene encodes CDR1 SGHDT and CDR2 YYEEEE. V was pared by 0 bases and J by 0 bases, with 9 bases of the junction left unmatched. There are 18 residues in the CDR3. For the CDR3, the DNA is TGTGCCAGCAGCTTGGCAGGGATCGGGACTAGGAGCACAGATACGCAGTATTTT. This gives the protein CASSLAGIGTRSTDTQYF.

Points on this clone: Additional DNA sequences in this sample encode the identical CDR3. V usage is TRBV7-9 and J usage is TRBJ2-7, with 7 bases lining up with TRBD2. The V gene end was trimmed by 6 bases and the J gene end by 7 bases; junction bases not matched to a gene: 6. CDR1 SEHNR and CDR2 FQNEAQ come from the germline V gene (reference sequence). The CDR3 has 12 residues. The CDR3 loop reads CASRGRGGEQYF. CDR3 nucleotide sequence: TGTGCCAGCAGAGGGAGGGGTGGGGAGCAGTACTTC.

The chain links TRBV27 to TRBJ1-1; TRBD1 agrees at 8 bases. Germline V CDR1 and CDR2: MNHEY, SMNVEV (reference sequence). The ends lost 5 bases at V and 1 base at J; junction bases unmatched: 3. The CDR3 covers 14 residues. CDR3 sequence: CASSRQGSNTEAFF. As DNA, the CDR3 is TGTGCCAGCAGTAGACAGGGGTCGAACACTGAAGCTTTCTTT.

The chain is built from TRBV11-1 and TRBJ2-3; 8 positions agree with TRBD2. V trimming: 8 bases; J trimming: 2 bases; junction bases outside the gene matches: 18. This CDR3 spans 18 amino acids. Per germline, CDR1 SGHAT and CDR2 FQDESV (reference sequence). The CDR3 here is CASGEGGRPFSFTDTQYF. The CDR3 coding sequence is TGTGCCAGCGGTGAGGGCGGGAGGCCTTTCTCCTTCACAGATACGCAGTATTTT.

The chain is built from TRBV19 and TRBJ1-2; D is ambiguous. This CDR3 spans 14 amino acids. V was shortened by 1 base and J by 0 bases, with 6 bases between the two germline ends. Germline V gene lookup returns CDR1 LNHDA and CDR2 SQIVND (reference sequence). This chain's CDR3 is CASSIVGSNYGYTF. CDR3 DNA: TGTGCCAGTAGTATAGTAGGATCTAACTATGGCTACACCTTC.

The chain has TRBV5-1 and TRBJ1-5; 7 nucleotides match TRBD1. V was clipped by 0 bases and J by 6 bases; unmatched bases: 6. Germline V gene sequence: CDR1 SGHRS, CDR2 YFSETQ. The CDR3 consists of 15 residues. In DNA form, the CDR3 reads TGCGCCAGCAGCTTGGAGGGGGCGGGTAGTCAGCCCCAGCATTTT. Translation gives CASSLEGAGSQPQHF.

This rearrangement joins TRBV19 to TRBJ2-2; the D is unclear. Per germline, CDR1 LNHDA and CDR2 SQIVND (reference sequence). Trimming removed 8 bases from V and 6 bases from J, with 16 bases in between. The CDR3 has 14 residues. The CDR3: CASRRTPAAGELFF. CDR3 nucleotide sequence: TGTGCCAGTCGTAGGACCCCCGCGGCCGGGGAGCTGTTTTTT.

Here the CDR3 DNA reads TGTGCCTTCATCAAAAGAATGGGCAGGGACTATGGCTACACCTTC. Protein sequence: CAFIKRMGRDYGYTF. This chain joins TRBV30 and TRBJ1-2; D is perhaps TRBD1 (5 bases). Trimming left V 7 bases short and J 3 bases short, with 21 bases between. CDR1 is GTSNPN and CDR2 is SVGIG in the germline V gene (reference sequence). The CDR3 is 15 residues long.

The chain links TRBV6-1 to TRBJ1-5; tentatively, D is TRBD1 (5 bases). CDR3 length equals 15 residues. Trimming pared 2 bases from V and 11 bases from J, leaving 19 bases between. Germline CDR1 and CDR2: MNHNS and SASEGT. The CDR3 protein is CASSEFPQEKESQHF. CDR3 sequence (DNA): TGTGCCAGCAGTGAATTTCCACAGGAGAAGGAGTCCCAGCATTTT.

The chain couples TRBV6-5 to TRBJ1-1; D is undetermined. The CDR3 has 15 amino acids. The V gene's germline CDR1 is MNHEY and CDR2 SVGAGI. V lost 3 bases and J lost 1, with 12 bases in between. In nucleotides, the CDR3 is TGTGCCAGCAGTTATTTAATGGGTGGGAACACTGAAGCTTTCTTT. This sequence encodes CASSYLMGGNTEAFF.

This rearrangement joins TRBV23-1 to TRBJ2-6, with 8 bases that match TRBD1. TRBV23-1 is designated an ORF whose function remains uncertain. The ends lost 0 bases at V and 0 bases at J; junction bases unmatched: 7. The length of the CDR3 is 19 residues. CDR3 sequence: CASSQSRTGLASGANVLTF. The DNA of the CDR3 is TGCGCCAGCAGTCAATCAAGGACAGGGCTAGCCTCTGGGGCCAACGTCCTGACTTTC.

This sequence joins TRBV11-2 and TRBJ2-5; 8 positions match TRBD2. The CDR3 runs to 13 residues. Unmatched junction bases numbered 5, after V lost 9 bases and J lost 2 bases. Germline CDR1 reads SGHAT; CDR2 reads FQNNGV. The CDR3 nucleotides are TGTGCCAGTGAGCGGGAGCTGCAAGAGACCCAGTACTTC. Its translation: CASERELQETQYF.

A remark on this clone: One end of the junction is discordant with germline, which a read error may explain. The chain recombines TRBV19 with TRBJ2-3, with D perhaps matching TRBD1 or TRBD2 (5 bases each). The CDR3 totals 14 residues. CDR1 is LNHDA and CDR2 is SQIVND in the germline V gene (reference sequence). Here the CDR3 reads CASSIRGSTDTQYF. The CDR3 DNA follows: TGTGCCAGCAGTATACGGGGCAGCACAGATACGCAGTATTTT.

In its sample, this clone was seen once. The CDR3, as DNA: TGTGCCAGCAGCCCGACAGGGGGTAGTACAGATACGCAGTATTTT. The encoded protein is CASSPTGGSTDTQYF. V usage is TRBV7-9 and J usage is TRBJ2-3; the match to TRBD1 covers 9 bases. CDR3 length: 15 amino acids. Germline V CDR1 and CDR2: SEHNR, FQNEAQ (reference sequence). The J segment lost 3 bases and the V segment lost 5 bases, leaving 6 bases of the junction unmatched.

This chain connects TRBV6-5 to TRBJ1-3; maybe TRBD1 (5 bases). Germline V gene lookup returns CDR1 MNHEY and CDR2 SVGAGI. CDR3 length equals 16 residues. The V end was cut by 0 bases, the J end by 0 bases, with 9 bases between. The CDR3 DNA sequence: TGTGCCAGCAGTTACTCCCGACAGAGCTCTGGAAACACCATATATTTT. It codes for CASSYSRQSSGNTIYF.

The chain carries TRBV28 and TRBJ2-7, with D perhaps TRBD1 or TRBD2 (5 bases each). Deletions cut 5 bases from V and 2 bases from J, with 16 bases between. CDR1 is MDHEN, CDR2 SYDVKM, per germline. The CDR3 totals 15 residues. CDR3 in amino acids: CASSGAGTAAYEQYF. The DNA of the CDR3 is TGTGCCAGCAGTGGAGCCGGGACGGCAGCCTACGAGCAGTACTTC. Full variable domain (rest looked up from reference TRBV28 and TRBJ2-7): DVKVTQSSRYLVKRTGEKVFLECVQDMDHENMFWYRQDPGLGLRLIYFSYDVKMKEKGDIPEGYSVSREKKERFSLILESASTNQTSMYLCASSGAGTAAYEQYFGPGTRLTVT.

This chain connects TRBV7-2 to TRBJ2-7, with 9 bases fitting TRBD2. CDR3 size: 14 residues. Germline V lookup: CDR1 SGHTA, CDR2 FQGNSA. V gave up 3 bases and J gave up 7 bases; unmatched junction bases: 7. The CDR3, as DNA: TGTGCCAGCAGCTTCGGGACTAGCATAAAAGAGCAGTACTTC. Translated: CASSFGTSIKEQYF. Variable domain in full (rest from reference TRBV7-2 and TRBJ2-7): GAGVSQSPSNKVTEKGKDVELRCDPISGHTALYWYRQSLGQGLEFLIYFQGNSAPDKSGLPSDRFSAERTGGSVSTLTIQRTQQEDSAVYLCASSFGTSIKEQYFGPGTRLTVT.

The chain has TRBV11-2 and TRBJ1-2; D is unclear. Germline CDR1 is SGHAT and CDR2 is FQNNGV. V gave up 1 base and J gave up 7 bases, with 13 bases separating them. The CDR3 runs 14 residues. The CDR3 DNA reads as TGTGCCAGCAGCTTAGGAGTGGGGAGGAGTGGCTACACCTTC. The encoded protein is CASSLGVGRSGYTF.